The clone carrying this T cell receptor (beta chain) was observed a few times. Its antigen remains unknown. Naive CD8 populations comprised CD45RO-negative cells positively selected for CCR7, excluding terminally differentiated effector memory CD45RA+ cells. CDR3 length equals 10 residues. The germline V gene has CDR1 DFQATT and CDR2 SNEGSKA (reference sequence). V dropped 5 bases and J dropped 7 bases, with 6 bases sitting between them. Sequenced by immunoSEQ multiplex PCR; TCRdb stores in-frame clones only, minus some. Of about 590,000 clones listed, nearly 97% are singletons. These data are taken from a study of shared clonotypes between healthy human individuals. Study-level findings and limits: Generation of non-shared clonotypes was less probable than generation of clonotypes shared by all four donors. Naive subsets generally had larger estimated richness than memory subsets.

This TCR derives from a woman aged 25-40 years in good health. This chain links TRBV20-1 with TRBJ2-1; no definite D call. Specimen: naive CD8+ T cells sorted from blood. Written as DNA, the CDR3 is TGCAGTGCTCTGATTAATGAGCAGTTCTTC. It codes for CSALINEQFF.